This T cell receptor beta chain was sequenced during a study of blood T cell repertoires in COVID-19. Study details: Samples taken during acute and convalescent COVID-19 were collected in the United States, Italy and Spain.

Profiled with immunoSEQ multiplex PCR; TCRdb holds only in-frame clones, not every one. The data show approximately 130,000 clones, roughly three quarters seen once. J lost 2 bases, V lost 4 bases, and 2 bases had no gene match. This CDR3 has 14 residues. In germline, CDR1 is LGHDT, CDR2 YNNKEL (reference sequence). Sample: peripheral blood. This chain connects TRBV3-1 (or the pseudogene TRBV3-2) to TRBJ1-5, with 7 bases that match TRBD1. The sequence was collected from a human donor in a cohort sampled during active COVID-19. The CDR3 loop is CASSPTGGNQPQHF. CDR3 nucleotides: TGTGCCAGCAGCCCTACAGGGGGCAATCAGCCCCAGCATTTT.